Shown below are 29 T cell receptor beta chains from a single sample sequenced in a study of blood T cell repertoires in COVID-19. This table comes from immunoSEQ multiplex PCR, and its TCRdb copy is limited to in-frame clones, with some not included. The sample contains 400,000 or so clones, about 89% of which appear only once. The sequencing input was PBMCs or T cells enriched from blood (not recorded which). Receptor source: a man aged 35-49 years in a cohort exposed to, infected with or recovered from COVID-19 (not recorded which).

This clone was observed a handful of times. The CDR3 here is CAWSQGYSGNTIYF. The CDR3 bases are TGTGCCTGGAGCCAGGGTTACAGTGGAAACACCATATATTTT. The chain is built from TRBV30 and TRBJ1-3, with a weak D call TRBD1 (5 bases). CDR3 length: 14 residues. From germline, CDR1 is GTSNPN and CDR2 SVGIG (reference sequence). With 3 bases removed from V and 3 bases from J, the gap between germline ends came to 12 bases.

The chain carries TRBV19 and TRBJ2-3; 15 bases are a match to TRBD2. The germline V gene encodes CDR1 LNHDA and CDR2 SQIVND (reference sequence). The junction had 6 bases not matched to a gene; V was cut back by 4 bases and J by 1 base. The CDR3 has 18 residues. The CDR3 sequence is CASSRTSGRAEGTDTQYF. The CDR3 region has the DNA TGTGCCAGTAGTAGGACTAGCGGGAGGGCCGAGGGCACAGATACGCAGTATTTT.

With respect to this clone: This sample also contains other DNA sequences that code for the same CDR3. The V gene is TRBV5-1, the J gene TRBJ2-5; the D is unclear. The CDR3 extends over 13 amino acids. Trimming took 0 bases from V and 2 from J, leaving 5 bases between them. Germline CDR1 and CDR2: SGHRS and YFSETQ. The DNA for the CDR3 is TGCGCCAGCAGCTTGGAGCTACAAGAGACCCAGTACTTC. Protein product: CASSLELQETQYF.

The chain combines TRBV5-6 with TRBJ1-4; possible D gene TRBD1, 6 bases. Germline-derived CDR1 and CDR2 are SGHDT and YYEEEE. Trimming took 1 base from V and 7 from J, leaving 11 bases between them. CDR3 length: 14 amino acids. The CDR3 spells CASSLTGDTEKLFF. The CDR3 region has the DNA TGTGCCAGCAGCTTGACCGGGGACACTGAAAAACTGTTTTTT.

The rearrangement uses TRBV5-1 and TRBJ2-1, with 7 bases identical to TRBD1. In germline, CDR1 is SGHRS, CDR2 YFSETQ. Unmatched junction bases numbered 7, after V lost 4 bases and J lost 3 bases. CDR3 length: 15 amino acids. The CDR3 coding sequence is TGCGCCAGCAGCCCAGAGGGACAGAGCTACAATGAGCAGTTCTTC. This translates into CASSPEGQSYNEQFF.

CDR3 nucleotides: TGCGCCAGCAGCACACGACAGGGGTCGGGCTACGAGCAGTACTTC. This sequence encodes CASSTRQGSGYEQYF. The chain has TRBV5-1 and TRBJ2-7, with 8 bases matching TRBD1. This CDR3 region has 15 residues. The germline V gene encodes CDR1 SGHRS and CDR2 YFSETQ. The V and J ends lost 4 bases and 3 bases, in that order; junction bases with no gene match: 9.

The gene calls are TRBV5-1 and TRBJ2-7; weak D call: TRBD1 (6 bases). Per the germline V gene, CDR1 is SGHRS and CDR2 is YFSETQ. This CDR3 has 12 residues. Trimming removed 4 bases from V and 7 bases from J, with 12 bases in between. CDR3 DNA sequence: TGCGCCAGCAGCGCAACAGGGCTTGAGCAGTACTTC. Its protein is CASSATGLEQYF.

The chain combines TRBV12-5 with TRBJ2-4; 8 bases fit TRBD1. Germline V gives CDR1 LGHNT, CDR2 FRNRAP. The J segment lost 7 bases and the V segment lost 4 bases, leaving 9 bases of the junction unmatched. The CDR3 has 15 amino acids. The CDR3: CASGYPGQGDNIQYF. As DNA, the CDR3 is TGTGCTAGTGGTTATCCCGGACAGGGTGATAACATTCAGTACTTC. Full variable domain (rest looked up from reference TRBV12-5 and TRBJ2-4): DARVTQTPRHKVTEMGQEVTMRCQPILGHNTVFWYRQTMMQGLELLAYFRNRAPLDDSGMPKDRFSAEMPDATLATLKIQPSEPRDSAVYFCASGYPGQGDNIQYFGAGTRLSVL.

The chain employs TRBV4-1 and TRBJ2-6; 8 bases are shared with TRBD1. The CDR3 runs to 16 residues. Germline trimming cut 6 bases from V and 2 bases from J; bases unmatched to any gene: 6. Germline V gene data show CDR1 as MGHRA and CDR2 as YSYEKL. The chain's CDR3 is CASRSPGGAGANVLTF. The CDR3 DNA is TGCGCCAGCAGATCCCCAGGGGGCGCTGGGGCCAACGTCCTGACTTTC.

This rearrangement joins TRBV6-5 to TRBJ1-3, with TRBD1 identical over 7 bases. This CDR3 is built from 15 residues. Germline V gene sequence: CDR1 MNHEY, CDR2 SVGAGI. The V and J ends lost 6 bases and 0 bases, in that order; junction bases with no gene match: 5. CDR3 amino acids: CASRLQGISGNTIYF. The CDR3 coding sequence is TGTGCCAGCAGGCTACAGGGGATCTCTGGAAACACCATATATTTT.

There are a few counts of this clone. The chain is built from TRBV5-1 and TRBJ1-5, with a tentative D call TRBD1 (6 bases). Deletions cut 1 base from V and 3 bases from J, with 8 bases between. This CDR3 comprises 14 residues. Germline V gene sequence: CDR1 SGHRS, CDR2 YFSETQ. The CDR3 is CASSLSGANQPQHF. In DNA, the CDR3 is TGCGCCAGCAGCTTGTCAGGGGCCAATCAGCCCCAGCATTTT.

The chain is built from TRBV6-6 and TRBJ1-1; D gene uncertain. This CDR3 is built from 13 residues. The germline CDR1 and CDR2 sequences are MNHNY and SVGAGI (reference sequence). The V end lost 5 bases, the J end lost 0 bases, and 7 bases lay between the germline ends. CDR3 protein: CASSQTMNTEAFF. The CDR3 DNA sequence: TGTGCCAGCAGTCAAACAATGAACACTGAAGCTTTCTTT.

The J gene is TRBJ1-1, the V gene TRBV7-8; 7 bases fit TRBD1. The V gene's germline CDR1 is SGHVS and CDR2 FQNEAQ. V gave up 1 base and J gave up 4 bases; unmatched junction bases: 6. This CDR3 region has 15 residues. DNA for the CDR3: TGTGCCAGCAGCTTAGGAGCAGGGGGTGGCACTGAAGCTTTCTTT. It encodes CASSLGAGGGTEAFF.

V and J are TRBV6-1 and TRBJ2-2; D may be TRBD1 (6 bases). Germline loops: CDR1 MNHNS, CDR2 SASEGT. The length of the CDR3 is 17 residues. Trimming removed 0 bases at V and 6 bases at J, with 17 bases between. The DNA of the CDR3 is TGTGCCAGCAGTGAAGCCTTAACCACCGAGGGGGCCGGGGAGCTGTTTTTT. This codes for CASSEALTTEGAGELFF.

The chain carries TRBV7-3 and TRBJ2-7; D remains unclear. This CDR3 contains 13 residues. V was trimmed by 2 bases and J by 6 bases, leaving 11 bases between them. Germline CDR1 is SGHTA and CDR2 is FQGTGA. CDR3 nucleotides: TGTGCCAGCAGCTTAGATTCGTGGGCCGAGCAGTACTTC. Protein sequence: CASSLDSWAEQYF.

The chain uses TRBV30 and TRBJ1-5; D might be TRBD1 (5 bases). CDR1 and CDR2 from the germline V gene are GTSNPN and SVGIG (reference sequence). V was shortened by 3 bases and J by 7 bases, with 16 bases between the two germline ends. The CDR3 is 14 amino acids. The CDR3 nucleotides are TGTGCCTGGAGCGTGGGAGGTTACAGGCAGCCCCAGCATTTT. Encoded protein: CAWSVGGYRQPQHF. The entire variable domain, with the rest obtained from reference TRBV30 and TRBJ1-5, is as follows: SQTIHQWPATLVQPVGSPLSLECTVEGTSNPNLYWYRQAAGRGLQLLFYSVGIGQISSEVPQNLSASRPQDRQFILSSKKLLLSDSGFYLCAWSVGGYRQPQHFGDGTRLSIL.

The chain combines TRBV18 with TRBJ2-7, with 7 positions matching TRBD2. CDR3 length: 15 residues. Germline CDR1 is KGHSH and CDR2 is LQKENI. With V trimmed by 3 bases and J by 4 bases, 9 bases remained unmatched. The CDR3 reads CASSPPSRESYEQYF. Here the CDR3 DNA reads TGTGCCAGCTCACCCCCCTCGCGGGAGTCGTACGAGCAGTACTTC.

The rearrangement uses TRBV28 and TRBJ2-1; D is perhaps TRBD2 (5 bases). This CDR3 is 12 amino acids long. The V gene's germline CDR1 is MDHEN and CDR2 SYDVKM. V was cut by 4 bases and J by 12 bases, with 13 bases left in between. The CDR3 DNA reads TGTGCCAGCAGTTCCCGGACTCCTCGGCAGTTCTTC. It specifies CASSSRTPRQFF. Full variable domain (remainder filled in from reference TRBV28 and TRBJ2-1): DVKVTQSSRYLVKRTGEKVFLECVQDMDHENMFWYRQDPGLGLRLIYFSYDVKMKEKGDIPEGYSVSREKKERFSLILESASTNQTSMYLCASSSRTPRQFFGPGTRLTVL.

This clone was found a few times. The rearrangement uses TRBV9 and TRBJ1-4; TRBD1 is a possible D gene (6 bases). From germline, CDR1 is SGDLS and CDR2 YYNGEE. CDR3 size: 16 residues. V lost 2 bases, J lost 4 bases, and 15 bases lay in between. The CDR3 here is CASSVSQGRGNEKLFF. CDR3 nucleotide sequence: TGTGCCAGCAGCGTGTCACAGGGAAGGGGTAATGAAAAACTGTTTTTT.

The chain links TRBV30 to TRBJ2-2; the D gene is possibly TRBD2 (6 bases). Per the germline V gene, CDR1 is GTSNPN and CDR2 is SVGIG (reference sequence). V was pared by 5 bases and J by 0 bases, with 10 bases between. CDR3 size: 14 residues. The CDR3 sequence: CAWVRDSNTGELFF. In nucleotides, the CDR3 is TGTGCCTGGGTCCGGGACTCGAACACCGGGGAGCTGTTTTTT.

CDR3 sequence (DNA): TGTGCCAGCACCAGTAGGGGAATTACTAGCACAGATACGCAGTATTTT. This codes for CASTSRGITSTDTQYF. The V and J genes are TRBV21-1 and TRBJ2-3; the table gives TRBD1 as D, unverified against the DNA. TRBV21-1 is noted as a pseudogene. The CDR3 is 16 residues long.

The rearrangement links TRBV18 to TRBJ1-3; 9 nucleotides align to TRBD1. With V trimmed by 1 base and J by 4 bases, 2 bases remained unmatched. Germline V gene data show CDR1 as KGHSH and CDR2 as LQKENI. The CDR3 loop spans 15 amino acids. The CDR3 is CASSPLTGGGNTIYF. CDR3 in DNA: TGTGCCAGCTCACCACTTACAGGGGGCGGAAACACCATATATTTT.

The rearrangement uses TRBV6-1 and TRBJ1-5; D might be TRBD1 (6 bases). The CDR3 has 14 amino acids. V lost 3 bases and J lost 7, with 13 bases in between. Germline loops: CDR1 MNHNS, CDR2 SASEGT. CDR3 sequence: CASSDPGEGQPQHF. The CDR3, as DNA: TGTGCCAGCAGTGACCCAGGGGAGGGCCAGCCCCAGCATTTT.

This clone has a handful of counts. The rearrangement joins TRBV10-3 to TRBJ2-7; TRBD1 agrees at 7 bases. Germline CDR1 and CDR2: ENHRY and SYGVKD. The CDR3 sequence is 14 residues long. Trimming removed 4 bases from V and 3 bases from J; junction bases left unmatched: 6. This chain's CDR3 is CAISVGTDFYEQYF. Here the CDR3 DNA reads TGTGCCATCAGTGTTGGGACAGATTTCTACGAGCAGTACTTC.

The rearrangement joins TRBV2 to TRBJ2-2, with D possibly matching TRBD2 (6 bases). Trimming removed 2 bases from V and 5 bases from J, with 12 bases in between. Germline CDR1 reads SNHLY; CDR2 reads FYNNEI. The CDR3 loop spans 15 amino acids. The CDR3 loop reads CASSEYSGSTGELFF. CDR3 DNA sequence: TGTGCCAGCAGTGAATATAGCGGATCGACCGGGGAGCTGTTTTTT.

This clone was found once. V is TRBV2 and J is TRBJ1-5; unclear D gene. Germline-derived CDR1 and CDR2 are SNHLY and FYNNEI. With 2 bases removed from V and 6 bases from J, the gap between germline ends came to 11 bases. The CDR3 has 14 amino acids. The CDR3 here is CASSERRESQPQHF. CDR3 sequence (DNA): TGTGCCAGCAGTGAAAGGAGGGAAAGTCAGCCCCAGCATTTT.

The chain combines TRBV10-3 with TRBJ2-1; 9 nucleotides align to TRBD2. The J segment lost 5 bases and the V segment lost 3 bases, leaving 8 bases of the junction unmatched. This CDR3 contains 16 residues. CDR1 is ENHRY, CDR2 SYGVKD, per germline. The CDR3 DNA is TGTGCCATCAGTGATTCCCTAGCGGGGAATCACAATGAGCAGTTCTTC. It translates to CAISDSLAGNHNEQFF.

This chain joins TRBV5-1 and TRBJ1-5; TRBD1 matches 8 bases. The CDR3 sequence is 14 residues long. V dropped 4 bases and J dropped 6; count of bases not matched to a gene: 6. The germline V gene has CDR1 SGHRS and CDR2 YFSETQ. CDR3 sequence reads: CASSQDRDTQPQHF. CDR3 DNA sequence: TGCGCCAGCAGCCAGGACAGGGACACTCAGCCCCAGCATTTT.

The chain is built from TRBV6-5 and TRBJ1-2; 9 bases match TRBD1. With 8 bases clipped from V and 4 bases from J, the junction kept 11 bases outside the gene matches. The CDR3 runs to 15 residues. CDR1 is MNHEY, CDR2 SVGAGI, per germline. The CDR3 region is CASYTGTGLSYGYTF. CDR3 sequence (DNA): TGTGCCAGCTACACCGGGACAGGGCTTTCCTATGGCTACACCTTC.